This is a list of T cell receptor beta chains from one sample in a study of blood T cell repertoires in COVID-19. Sequenced by immunoSEQ multiplex PCR; TCRdb stores in-frame clones only, minus some. This table holds 200,000 to 250,000 clones, less than 85% found once. Sequences were obtained from peripheral blood. These receptors came from a woman of 80 years or more with COVID-19, enrolled during active disease. Both conserved end residues are part of each CDR3. D genes are given only for firm matches. Not all rows give a size; the values are once, few, many and, for expanded clones, a class.

v_gene	j_gene	d_gene	abundance	CDR3nt	CDR3aa
TRBV5-1	TRBJ1-2	NA	NA	TGCGCCAGCAGATCGGACAGCCGAAATGGCTACACCTTC	CASRSDSRNGYTF
TRBV6-1	TRBJ1-3	NA	NA	TGTGCCAGCAGTGAAAGGCGGGAGGCGGCAGCTGGAAACACCATATATTTT	CASSERREAAAGNTIYF
TRBV29-1	TRBJ1-4	TRBD1	NA	TGCAGCGCCAAGGGGGCAGGAGGTCGAGTTCTGTTTTTT	CSAKGAGGRVLFF
TRBV7-9	TRBJ2-2	TRBD1	NA	TGTGCCAGCAGCTTAGGGTGGGACAGAAAACCCGGGGAGCTGTTTTTT	CASSLGWDRKPGELFF
TRBV6-1	TRBJ2-7	NA	NA	TGTGCCAGCAGTGAATGGGGGACTCTCAACGAGCAGTACTTC	CASSEWGTLNEQYF
TRBV24-1	TRBJ2-3	NA	once	TGTGCCACCAGTGATTTAAACTCCCTGGATACGCAGTATTTT	CATSDLNSLDTQYF
TRBV6-5	TRBJ2-5	NA	NA	TGTGCCAGCAGTTACCAGACAGGGGAGGGAGAGACCCAGTACTTC	CASSYQTGEGETQYF
TRBV6-5	TRBJ2-3	NA	NA	TGTGCCAGCACCGAACAGGGCGGCACAGATACGCAGTATTTT	CASTEQGGTDTQYF
TRBV5-4	TRBJ2-1	NA	NA	TGTGCCAGCAGTTTGCCAGGGGGGCCGTACAATGAGCAGTTCTTC	CASSLPGGPYNEQFF
TRBV18	TRBJ2-7	TRBD2	NA	TGTGCCAGCTCACCACAAACCCGACTAGCCCACGAGCAGTACTTC	CASSPQTRLAHEQYF
TRBV6-5	TRBJ1-1	NA	NA	TGTGCCAGCAGAGTGGGGGGGCACACTGAAGCTTTCTTT	CASRVGGHTEAFF
TRBV3-1/TRBV3-2	TRBJ1-4	NA	NA	TGTGCCAGCAGCCAATTGGGAGGGGCCACTAATGAAAAACTGTTTTTT	CASSQLGGATNEKLFF
TRBV5-1	TRBJ2-2	TRBD1	NA	TGCGCCAGCACCGGACAGGGGTTATTCGGGGAGCTGTTTTTT	CASTGQGLFGELFF
TRBV4-2	TRBJ1-6	NA	once	TGTGCCAGCAGGAGCCTAGGGGGTGTTAATTCACCCCTCCACTTT	CASRSLGGVNSPLHF
TRBV7-8	TRBJ2-7	TRBD1	NA	TGTGCCAGCAGCCACGGACAGGGCTCCCCTTCCTACGAGCAGTACTTC	CASSHGQGSPSYEQYF
TRBV15	TRBJ1-3	TRBD1	NA	TGTGCCACCAGCAGAGGGCGAGGGGGCTTCTCTGGAAACACCATATATTTT	CATSRGRGGFSGNTIYF
TRBV2	TRBJ2-1	NA	NA	TGTGCCAGCAGGATGGGTTGGGGGGAATCTGAGCAGTTCTTC	CASRMGWGESEQFF
TRBV18	TRBJ2-7	NA	NA	TGTGCCAGCTCACCCTCGGACACCTACGAGCAGTACTTC	CASSPSDTYEQYF
TRBV27	TRBJ2-5	TRBD2	NA	TGTGCCAGCAGTTTCAGGGGGTTAACTAGCGGGAGTAGTGAGACCCAGTACTTC	CASSFRGLTSGSSETQYF
TRBV7-9	TRBJ1-3	NA	NA	TGTGCCAGCAGAGGGGACAACCCGACAGGAAACACCATATATTTT	CASRGDNPTGNTIYF
TRBV5-1	TRBJ1-4	TRBD1	few	TGCGCCAGCAGCATTGACAGGGCTAATGAAAAACTGTTTTTT	CASSIDRANEKLFF
TRBV19	TRBJ2-1	TRBD2	few	TGTGCCACACAATTACTAGCGGGGGGAAACAATGAGCAGTTCTTC	CATQLLAGGNNEQFF
TRBV25-1	TRBJ2-2	TRBD1	NA	TGTGCCAGCAGTGAAGCCCAGGGACAGGGGCCGAGCACCGGGGAGCTGTTTTTT	CASSEAQGQGPSTGELFF
TRBV6-5	TRBJ1-1	NA	NA	TGTGCCAGCAAAGGAGGGGTAGTCATGAACACTGAAGCTTTCTTT	CASKGGVVMNTEAFF
TRBV3-1/TRBV3-2	TRBJ2-1	TRBD2	NA	TGTGCCAGCAGCGCTCTAGCGGGCGGAGCTGCTGAGCAGTTCTTC	CASSALAGGAAEQFF
TRBV4-1	TRBJ1-1	TRBD1	once	TGCGCCAGCAGCCAAGTTGGTCGGGGACAGAGGATGAACACTGAAGCTTTCTTT	CASSQVGRGQRMNTEAFF
TRBV29-1	TRBJ2-7	NA	NA	TGCAGCGCAGTGCAGTATTCCCACGAGCAGTACTTC	CSAVQYSHEQYF
TRBV7-3	TRBJ2-1	NA	NA	TGTGCCAGCAGCCGCGGGGCAGTTGGCACCTACAATGAGCAGTTCTTC	CASSRGAVGTYNEQFF
TRBV10-3	TRBJ2-3	NA	NA	TGTGCCATCAGTATTAGCGGCACAGATACGCAGTATTTT	CAISISGTDTQYF
TRBV28	TRBJ1-1	NA	few	TGTGCCAGCAGTTTCTCTTTGGGGGCGCGAGAAGCTTTCTTT	CASSFSLGAREAFF
TRBV5-1	TRBJ1-4	NA	NA	TGCGCCAGCAGCCATGGGGCTGCAACTAATGAAAAACTGTTTTTT	CASSHGAATNEKLFF
TRBV19	TRBJ1-3	NA	NA	TGTGCCAGTAGCATAACCCCCGGGACATCTGGAAACACCATATATTTT	CASSITPGTSGNTIYF
TRBV7-8	TRBJ1-6	TRBD1	NA	TGTGCCAGCAGCTTATCAACTACCGGGACAGTCACTAATTCACCCCTCCACTTT	CASSLSTTGTVTNSPLHF
TRBV19	TRBJ2-2	TRBD1	NA	TGTGCCAGTCGGCGACAGGGTTGGACCGGGGAGCTGTTTTTT	CASRRQGWTGELFF
TRBV3-1/TRBV3-2	TRBJ2-3	TRBD2	NA	TGTGCCAGCAGCCAAGGAGCGGGGGGCCCCACAGATACGCAGTATTTT	CASSQGAGGPTDTQYF
TRBV9	TRBJ1-4	TRBD1	NA	TGTGCCAGCAGCGCGGAGACAGGGGTTGAAAAACTGTTTTTT	CASSAETGVEKLFF
TRBV5-1	TRBJ2-2	TRBD2	NA	TGCGCCAGCAGCTTTAGCGGGGTCACCGGGGAGCTGTTTTTT	CASSFSGVTGELFF
TRBV4-1	TRBJ1-3	TRBD1	NA	TGCGCCAGCAGCCAAGAGGGACAGGGAAGCTCTGGAAACACCATATATTTT	CASSQEGQGSSGNTIYF
TRBV18	TRBJ2-7	NA	NA	TGTGCCAGCTCACCACCGGGACAATGGAACGAGCAGTACTTC	CASSPPGQWNEQYF
TRBV7-9	TRBJ1-2	NA	NA	TGTGCCAGCGTGCTACCCACGGGTGGCCTTAACTATGGCTACACCTTC	CASVLPTGGLNYGYTF
TRBV28	TRBJ1-3	TRBD1	NA	TGTGCCACTACTACAGGGGGCGCAGGTGGAAACACCATATATTTT	CATTTGGAGGNTIYF
TRBV28	TRBJ2-1	TRBD1	NA	TGTGCCAGCATCACTACAGGGGGTGAGCAGTTCTTC	CASITTGGEQFF
TRBV19	TRBJ2-5	NA	NA	TGTGCCAGTAGTATTAAAGGGCGGGAACCGCCCGAGACCCAGTACTTC	CASSIKGREPPETQYF
TRBV6-1	TRBJ2-1	TRBD2	NA	TGTGCCAGCAGTGCCGCGGGGGGCCGCTCCTACAATGAGCAGTTCTTC	CASSAAGGRSYNEQFF
TRBV9	TRBJ2-1	NA	NA	TGTGCCAGCAGCGTAGGGCCGGGGGCCTACAATGAGCAGTTCTTC	CASSVGPGAYNEQFF
TRBV10-1	TRBJ2-1	NA	once	TGCGCCAGCAGTGAGGAGGCTTCATATCGCAATGAGCAGTTCTTC	CASSEEASYRNEQFF
TRBV5-1	TRBJ1-5	NA	NA	TGCGCCAGCAGCCCGACCCCGGGTGGTCAGCCCCAGCATTTT	CASSPTPGGQPQHF
TRBV29-1	TRBJ1-1	TRBD1	NA	TGCAGCGTTGGGACAGGGCCTAACGTAGCTTTCTTT	CSVGTGPNVAFF
TRBV12-5	TRBJ2-5	NA	NA	TGTGCTAGTGGTTTGGTTTTGGGGGGGCCGGTAGAGACCCAGTACTTC	CASGLVLGGPVETQYF
TRBV5-6	TRBJ2-2	NA	NA	TGTGCCAGCAGCTTGGCGAGCGGGTGGACCGGGGAGCTGTTTTTT	CASSLASGWTGELFF
TRBV5-1	TRBJ2-5	NA	NA	TGCGCCAGCAGCTTGTTAGGGGGAGGGGCGGAAGAGACCCAGTACTTC	CASSLLGGGAEETQYF
TRBV10-3	TRBJ2-1	NA	once	TGTGCCATCAGTGAGCAGGGAAATGAGCAGTTCTTC	CAISEQGNEQFF
TRBV7-2	TRBJ2-1	TRBD1	few	TGTGCCAGCAGCGTTCCGGGACAGGTCTACAATGAGCAGTTCTTC	CASSVPGQVYNEQFF
TRBV2	TRBJ1-6	TRBD1	NA	TGTGCCAGCAGGGGGACAGGGGTGAATTCACCCCTCCACTTT	CASRGTGVNSPLHF
TRBV3-1/TRBV3-2	TRBJ1-1	NA	NA	TGTGCCAGCAGCCAAGAACGATTTGACAGGCCTGAAGCTTTCTTT	CASSQERFDRPEAFF
TRBV3-1/TRBV3-2	TRBJ1-4	TRBD1	NA	TGTGCCAGCAGCCGCCTCTTCCCGGGACAGGGAGAAAAACTGTTTTTT	CASSRLFPGQGEKLFF
TRBV9	TRBJ2-3	NA	NA	TGTGCCAGCAGCGTAGATAGACCCGAGGTGGATACGCAGTATTTT	CASSVDRPEVDTQYF
TRBV2	TRBJ1-2	TRBD1	NA	TGTGCCAGCAGTGACACCAGGGACAGTGTAAACTATGGCTACACCTTC	CASSDTRDSVNYGYTF
TRBV5-1	TRBJ1-4	TRBD1	NA	TGCGCCAGCAGCGGACAGGGACAGACTAATGAAAAACTGTTTTTT	CASSGQGQTNEKLFF
TRBV27	TRBJ1-2	TRBD1	NA	TGTGCCAGCAGACATCAACAGGGGGCTGGATTCTATGGCTACACCTTC	CASRHQQGAGFYGYTF